This T cell receptor (beta chain) appears in the sequencing data of a study of T cell responses to AZD1222 COVID-19 vaccine. Overall study results and limits: The study reported that nearly half of spike-specific TCRs target unmutated variant regions. Donors, mostly white British, included more females; clonal diversity was possibly underestimated. Recipients of AZD1222 seropositive at baseline numbered only five or six.

Note on this clone: No antigen is known for it.

Only in-frame clones appear in the TCRdb table, and some are missing; sequencing was by immunoSEQ multiplex PCR. The data contain roughly 93,000 clones, approximately 89% of them seen just once; the ten biggest clones take up 5.3%. The sequence was collected from an adult who received the AZD1222 COVID-19 vaccine. This material consisted of peripheral blood, taken 28 days after the second AZD1222 dose.

The CDR3 reads CASSSLAGGELFF. The CDR3 coding sequence is TGTGCCAGCAGCTCCCTAGCGGGGGGGGAGCTGTTTTTT. J is TRBJ2-2 and V is TRBV7-8, with 9 bases fitting TRBD2. CDR1 and CDR2 from the germline V gene are SGHVS and FQNEAQ. This CDR3 is 13 amino acids long. The junction had 2 bases not matched to a gene; V was cut back by 4 bases and J by 8 bases. Together with reference TRBV7-8 and TRBJ2-2, the CDR3 gives the full variable domain: GAGVSQSPRYKVAKRGQDVALRCDPISGHVSLFWYQQALGQGPEFLTYFQNEAQLDKSGLPSDRFFAERPEGSVSTLKIQRTQQEDSAVYLCASSSLAGGELFFGEGSRLTVL.